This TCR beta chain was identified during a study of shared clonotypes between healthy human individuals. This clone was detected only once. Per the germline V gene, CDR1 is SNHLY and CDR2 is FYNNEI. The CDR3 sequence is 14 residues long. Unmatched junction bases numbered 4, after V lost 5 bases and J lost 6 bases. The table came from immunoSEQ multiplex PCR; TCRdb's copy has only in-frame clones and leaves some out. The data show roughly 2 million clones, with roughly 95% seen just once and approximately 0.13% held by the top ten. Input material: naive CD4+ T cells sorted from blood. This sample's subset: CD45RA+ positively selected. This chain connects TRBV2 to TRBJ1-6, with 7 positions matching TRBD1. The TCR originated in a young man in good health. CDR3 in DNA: TGTGCCAGCAGTCGACAGGGAAGTAATTCACCCCTCCACTTT. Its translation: CASSRQGSNSPLHF.